Listed here are 25 T cell receptor beta chains from one sample, sequenced in a study of response to subunit inactivated influenza vaccine. TCRdb ran MiXCR on the RT-PCR reads and lists one entry per CDR3 protein. In the table there are 400,000 to 650,000 distinct CDR3 sequences, approximately 7.2% of which are singletons. The specimen comprised PBMCs from blood, sampled approximately 25 months after vaccination. These receptors all come from a man aged 45 to 70 who received an inactivated influenza vaccine.

This clonotype was counted many times. The chain is built from TRBV6-2 or TRBV6-3 and TRBJ1-3; D perhaps matches TRBD1 (5 bases). CDR1 and CDR2 (germline): MNHEY, SVGEGT. The V and J ends lost 4 bases and 0 bases respectively, with 7 bases between them. The CDR3 contains 14 residues. The CDR3 DNA sequence: TGTGCCAGCAGTTTGACAGCCTCTGGAAACACCATATATTTT. Protein: CASSLTASGNTIYF.

This clonotype was found many times. The chain is built from TRBV6-2 or TRBV6-3 and TRBJ1-5; a possible D gene is TRBD1 (5 bases). The V gene's germline CDR1 is MNHEY and CDR2 SVGEGT. This CDR3 is 14 amino acids long. Trimming took 0 bases from V and 2 from J, leaving 5 bases between them. The CDR3, as DNA: TGTGCCAGCAGTTACTCGGGGGGCAATCAGCCCCAGCATTTT. The encoded protein is CASSYSGGNQPQHF.

This clonotype was picked up many times. V usage is TRBV9 and J usage is TRBJ2-3, with no clear D. V lost 0 bases to trimming and J lost 0 bases, with 8 bases between them. The germline V gene has CDR1 SGDLS and CDR2 YYNGEE. The CDR3 runs to 15 residues. CDR3 region: CASSVAPASTDTQYF. The CDR3 bases are TGTGCCAGCAGCGTAGCCCCAGCTAGCACAGATACGCAGTATTTT.

This clonotype was recorded many times. The rearrangement links TRBV5-1 to TRBJ2-2; D is undetermined. Germline V gene data show CDR1 as SGHRS and CDR2 as YFSETQ. CDR3 length: 15 amino acids. The V and J ends lost 7 bases and 1 base respectively, with 14 bases between them. CDR3 sequence: CASARDEMNTGELFF. In DNA, the CDR3 is TGCGCCAGCGCAAGAGACGAAATGAACACCGGGGAGCTGTTTTTT.

The chain links TRBV7-2 to TRBJ2-5, with D tentatively TRBD1 (5 bases). There are 16 residues in the CDR3. Germline CDR1 SGHTA, CDR2 FQGNSA. V was clipped by 1 base and J by 0 bases, with 12 bases between them. The CDR3 protein is CASSLEDNLYQETQYF. The DNA of the CDR3 is TGTGCCAGCAGCTTAGAGGACAACCTGTACCAAGAGACCCAGTACTTC.

The table lists this clonotype with a few counts. The J gene is TRBJ1-1, the V gene TRBV12-3 or TRBV12-4, with TRBD1 as a possible D gene (6 bases). The CDR3 runs 15 residues. Trimming removed 5 bases from V and 1 base from J, with 14 bases in between. CDR3 sequence: CASSPETGGNTEAFF. Written as DNA, the CDR3 is TGTGCCAGCAGTCCTGAGACAGGAGGGAACACTGAAGCTTTCTTT.

In its sample, this clonotype was seen a few times. J is TRBJ2-5 and V is TRBV4-2, with 9 bases identical to TRBD2. The CDR3 loop spans 16 amino acids. Germline V lookup: CDR1 LGHNA, CDR2 YNFKEQ. Losses at the gene ends were 1 base for V and 4 bases for J; bases not matched to a gene: 7. The CDR3 DNA sequence: TGTGCCAGCAGCCAAGTCGCCAGCGGGGGGAGAGAGACCCAGTACTTC. Its protein product is CASSQVASGGRETQYF.

This clonotype was seen more than once but under ten times. The chain combines TRBV4-3 with TRBJ1-2; D is unclear. The CDR3 has 15 amino acids. V was pared by 0 bases and J by 8 bases, with 16 bases between. CDR1 is LGHNA and CDR2 is YSLEER in the germline V gene. CDR3 DNA: TGCGCCAGCAGCCAAGAAGTTGGACCTCATGGCGGCTACACCTTC. Amino acids: CASSQEVGPHGGYTF.

The chain carries TRBV7-2 and TRBJ2-7, with 9 bases identical to TRBD2. This CDR3 spans 16 amino acids. In germline, CDR1 is SGHTA, CDR2 FQGNSA. The trim removed 0 bases at V and 2 bases at J, leaving 5 bases unmatched. The DNA of the CDR3 is TGTGCCAGCAGCTTAGCCACTAGCGGGCTCCCCTACGAGCAGTACTTC. The encoded protein is CASSLATSGLPYEQYF.

The chain links TRBV28 to TRBJ2-1, with 7 nucleotides matching TRBD2. Germline V gene data show CDR1 as MDHEN and CDR2 as SYDVKM. Unmatched junction bases numbered 8, after V lost 5 bases and J lost 4 bases. The CDR3 covers 15 residues. The CDR3 protein is CASSDRTSVYNEQFF. The CDR3 nucleotides read TGTGCCAGCAGTGATCGCACTAGCGTTTACAATGAGCAGTTCTTC.

This clonotype was detected many times. The rearrangement uses TRBV28 and TRBJ1-2; 9 bases fit TRBD1. After removal of 2 bases from V and 2 bases from J, the junction contained 0 bases not matched to a gene. Germline V gene data show CDR1 as MDHEN and CDR2 as SYDVKM. The CDR3 covers 14 residues. The CDR3 spells CASSLGTGNYGYTF. CDR3 sequence (DNA): TGTGCCAGCAGTTTAGGGACAGGGAACTATGGCTACACCTTC.

The rearrangement joins TRBV10-3 to TRBJ2-3; D may be TRBD1 or TRBD2 (5 bases each). The CDR3 has 16 residues. Germline V gives CDR1 ENHRY, CDR2 SYGVKD. V was pared by 4 bases and J by 0 bases, with 14 bases between. CDR3 protein: CAISVGDRHSTDTQYF. In DNA form, the CDR3 reads TGTGCCATCAGTGTCGGGGACCGACATAGCACAGATACGCAGTATTTT.

This clonotype was counted between two and nine times. The gene calls are TRBV30 and TRBJ1-2; D is ambiguous. The germline V gene encodes CDR1 GTSNPN and CDR2 SVGIG (reference sequence). The CDR3 loop spans 11 amino acids. V shed 0 bases and J shed 7 bases, with 6 bases lying between them. CDR3 sequence reads: CAWSVGGGYTF. As DNA, the CDR3 is TGTGCCTGGAGTGTCGGCGGTGGCTACACCTTC.

Ten or more counts support this clonotype. The chain combines TRBV20-1 with TRBJ2-3, with D tentatively TRBD1 (6 bases). Trimming cost V 1 base and J 4 bases, with 18 bases left between them. Germline V gene data show CDR1 as DFQATT and CDR2 as SNEGSKA (reference sequence). The CDR3 contains 16 residues. This CDR3 reads CSARGVTRGRPDTQYF. CDR3 bases: TGCAGTGCTAGAGGTGTTACCAGGGGCCGCCCAGATACGCAGTATTTT.

The chain is built from TRBV7-8 and TRBJ2-1; TRBD2 agrees at 10 bases. The CDR3 length is 17 residues. Per the germline V gene, CDR1 is SGHVS and CDR2 is FQNEAQ. The ends lost 1 base at V and 0 bases at J; junction bases unmatched: 3. The CDR3 sequence is CASSLGAGGSSYNEQFF. The CDR3 bases are TGTGCCAGCAGCTTAGGAGCGGGAGGGAGCTCCTACAATGAGCAGTTCTTC.

This clonotype showed up just a few times. The rearrangement uses TRBV18 and TRBJ1-1; the D gene is possibly TRBD1 (5 bases). This CDR3 has 16 amino acids. The V and J ends lost 6 bases and 4 bases respectively, with 21 bases between them. Germline CDR1 reads KGHSH; CDR2 reads LQKENI. The CDR3, as DNA: TGTGCCAGCTCCGTCAATCAGATCAGGGAGGGCACTGAAGCTTTCTTT. The encoded protein is CASSVNQIREGTEAFF.

This clonotype turned up a few times. The chain carries TRBV7-3 and TRBJ2-2; D not resolved. This CDR3 has 15 residues. Per the germline V gene, CDR1 is SGHTA and CDR2 is FQGTGA. Trimming took off 5 bases at V and 0 bases at J, with 10 bases between the two ends. The CDR3: CASSPPRSNTGELFF. The CDR3 DNA reads as TGTGCCAGCAGCCCTCCGAGGTCGAACACCGGGGAGCTGTTTTTT. Complete variable domain (other parts from reference TRBV7-3 and TRBJ2-2): GAGVSQTPSNKVTEKGKYVELRCDPISGHTALYWYRQSLGQGPEFLIYFQGTGAADDSGLPNDRFFAVRPEGSVSTLKIQRTERGDSAVYLCASSPPRSNTGELFFGEGSRLTVL.

There are a few counts of this clonotype. The CDR3 region has the DNA TGCAGTGCTAGGGGGGCTGGGGCCAACGTCCTGACTTTC. It codes for CSARGAGANVLTF. V gene TRBV20-1 combines with J gene TRBJ2-6, with D perhaps being TRBD1 or TRBD2 (5 bases each). Germline V gene lookup returns CDR1 DFQATT and CDR2 SNEGSKA (reference sequence). This CDR3 is 13 amino acids long. The V end was cut by 3 bases, the J end by 2 bases, with 5 bases between.

The chain recombines TRBV2 with TRBJ2-2; 9 bases fit TRBD2. Per germline, CDR1 SNHLY and CDR2 FYNNEI. V gave up 5 bases and J gave up 6 bases; unmatched junction bases: 7. This CDR3 has 15 amino acids. The CDR3 region is CASSLTSGEAGELFF. Here the CDR3 DNA reads TGTGCCAGCAGTCTGACTAGCGGAGAGGCCGGGGAGCTGTTTTTT.

This clonotype was picked up many times. V and J are TRBV30 and TRBJ2-7, with 9 nucleotides matching TRBD2. V lost 6 bases, J lost 0 bases, and 9 bases stayed unmatched. Germline V lookup: CDR1 GTSNPN, CDR2 SVGIG (reference sequence). This CDR3 spans 15 amino acids. CDR3 residues: CACCGGGGNSYEQYF. CDR3 coding DNA: TGTGCCTGTTGCGGGGGGGGCGGAAACTCCTACGAGCAGTACTTC.

This chain connects TRBV20-1 to TRBJ1-2; 7 bases match TRBD1. V trimming: 5 bases; J trimming: 14 bases; junction bases outside the gene matches: 11. This CDR3 contains 11 residues. Germline V gene lookup returns CDR1 DFQATT and CDR2 SNEGSKA (reference sequence). As DNA, the CDR3 is TGCAGTGCTCGGGACAGCCCTGTGGTGACCTTC. Translation gives CSARDSPVVTF.

The chain has TRBV7-8 and TRBJ1-5; 9 bases map to TRBD1. This CDR3 contains 15 residues. V trimming: 5 bases; J trimming: 6 bases; junction bases outside the gene matches: 8. From germline, CDR1 is SGHVS and CDR2 FQNEAQ. The CDR3 is CASSIGQGISQPQHF. DNA for the CDR3: TGTGCCAGCAGCATTGGACAGGGGATTAGTCAGCCCCAGCATTTT.

This clonotype was recorded at least ten times. The chain is built from TRBV7-8 and TRBJ2-3, with D uncertain. The length of the CDR3 is 13 residues. Trimming removed 5 bases at V and 6 bases at J, with 12 bases between. Germline V gene sequence: CDR1 SGHVS, CDR2 FQNEAQ. CDR3 protein: CASSLYLGDTQYF. The DNA of the CDR3 is TGTGCCAGCAGCCTTTACCTAGGGGATACGCAGTATTTT.

This chain uses TRBV2 with TRBJ2-5, with TRBD1 identical over 9 bases. The junction had 5 bases not matched to a gene; V was cut back by 6 bases and J by 6 bases. Germline V gene lookup returns CDR1 SNHLY and CDR2 FYNNEI. This CDR3 is 13 amino acids long. Here the CDR3 DNA reads TGTGCCAGCAGCAAGACAGGGGGGCAGACCCAGTACTTC. The encoded protein is CASSKTGGQTQYF.

This clonotype was picked up many times. This chain joins TRBV7-2 and TRBJ2-3, with D tentatively TRBD1 (5 bases). Germline V CDR1 and CDR2: SGHTA, FQGNSA. There are 13 residues in the CDR3. With 4 bases removed from V and 2 bases from J, the gap between germline ends came to 7 bases. CDR3 amino acids: CASSSRVTDTQYF. CDR3 sequence (DNA): TGTGCCAGCAGCTCCAGGGTCACAGATACGCAGTATTTT.